These T cell receptor beta chains were read from a single sample in a study of T cell repertoires in ileal Crohn's disease. Sequencing used immunoSEQ multiplex PCR; TCRdb keeps in-frame clones, though not all of them. Of 15,000 or so clones in the sample, roughly 85% were seen once. The sample consisted of ileal tissue. The source is an adult with Crohn's disease. CDR3s include the opening cysteine and the closing phenylalanine or tryptophan. D genes are given only for firm matches. A row's size may be missing; if present it is once, few, many or a size class.

v_gene	abundance	j_gene	d_gene	CDR3nt	CDR3aa
TRBV7-2	-	TRBJ1-3	TRBD1	TGTGCCAGCAGCACCGGACAGGGGGCGAGCTCTGGAAACACCATATATTTT	CASSTGQGASSGNTIYF
TRBV4-3	once	TRBJ1-4	TRBD1	TGCGCCAGCAGCCAGTACCCGGGACAGGGGGCCTACTATGAAAAACTGTTTTTT	CASSQYPGQGAYYEKLFF
TRBV7-3	few	TRBJ1-1	-	TGTGCCAGCAGCTCAAGGGGTTGGAACACTGAAGCTTTCTTT	CASSSRGWNTEAFF
TRBV2	-	TRBJ2-2	TRBD1	TGTGCCAAACGTTCAGGGGGCGCGGGCACCGGGGAGCTGTTTTTT	CAKRSGGAGTGELFF
TRBV9	-	TRBJ2-5	-	TGTGCCAGCAGCGTAGGAACAGGCCAAGAGACCCAGTACTTC	CASSVGTGQETQYF
TRBV7-2	-	TRBJ2-5	-	TGTGCCAGCAGCTCTAAGGGGGGGAGGGAGACCCAGTACTTC	CASSSKGGRETQYF
TRBV19	-	TRBJ1-3	TRBD1	TGTGCCAGTAGTCGAGGGGACAGGGCCACTTCGGGTCCTGGAAACACCATATATTTT	CASSRGDRATSGPGNTIYF
TRBV7-2	-	TRBJ1-2	TRBD1	TGTGCCAGCAGCTTAGGGGACAGGGTGGGGACGCCTGGGTCCTTC	CASSLGDRVGTPGSF
TRBV7-3	-	TRBJ2-3	TRBD2	TGTGCCAGCAGCTTCAGCGGGGGAAGCACAGATACGCAGTATTTT	CASSFSGGSTDTQYF
TRBV7-9	-	TRBJ2-7	TRBD1	TGTGCCAGCAGCTCACCGGGACAGGGCTACGAGCAGTACTTC	CASSSPGQGYEQYF
TRBV27	-	TRBJ2-3	TRBD1	TGTGCCAGCAGTTCTCAGGGGGCAGATACGCAGTATTTT	CASSSQGADTQYF
TRBV5-4	-	TRBJ1-2	-	TGTGCCAGCAGCTTAGGGCAGGGAACACGATACCGATACTATGGCTACACCTTC	CASSLGQGTRYRYYGYTF
TRBV7-3	-	TRBJ2-3	-	TGTGCCAGCAGCCCTGATTCGGCTAGAGCAGATACGCAGTATTTT	CASSPDSARADTQYF